Listed below are T cell receptor beta chains from one sample, sequenced in a study of a mutant IDH1 vaccine in newly diagnosed glioma. Repertoires were generated with immunoSEQ multiplex PCR, while TCRdb's copy carries only in-frame clones and drops some. The sample holds roughly 25,000 clones, 83% seen once. Their specific antigens are unknown. The sequenced sample was PBMCs, obtained from a glioma patient whose treatment included an IDH1 peptide vaccine. The source is a man younger than 45 with glioma. The CDR3 runs from the conserved cysteine through the conserved F or W. Fields, in order: clone size, V gene, D gene, J gene, CDR3 protein, CDR3 DNA. A D gene is named only where the DNA matches it firmly. Size is stated for part of the rows, as once, few or many counts, or as a class when the clone is expanded.

NA,TRBV7-2,TRBD1,TRBJ1-5,CASSLRRQGNQPQHF,TGTGCCAGCAGCTTACGGAGACAGGGGAATCAGCCCCAGCATTTT
NA,TRBV5-6,NA,TRBJ2-7,CASSSRILQATYEQYF,TGTGCCAGCAGCTCCAGGATCCTTCAAGCCACCTACGAGCAGTACTTC
few,TRBV7-8,NA,TRBJ2-2,CASSLIVTVGELFF,TGTGCCAGCAGCTTAATCGTAACAGTAGGAGAGCTGTTTTTT
NA,TRBV25-1,NA,TRBJ2-3,CASSEIGADTQYF,TGTGCCAGCAGTGAGATCGGAGCAGATACGCAGTATTTT
NA,TRBV9,TRBD2,TRBJ2-3,CASSSRLAGVDTQYF,TGTGCCAGCAGCTCACGACTAGCGGGGGTAGATACGCAGTATTTT
NA,TRBV2,TRBD2,TRBJ2-1,CASSWRGSSYNEQFF,TGTGCCAGCAGTTGGCGGGGGAGCTCCTACAATGAGCAGTTCTTC
NA,TRBV5-4,NA,TRBJ1-3,CASSKGGQGNTIYF,TGTGCCAGCAGCAAAGGGGGGCAAGGAAACACCATATATTTT
NA,TRBV13,TRBD2,TRBJ2-1,CASGGGGRADNEQFF,TGTGCCAGCGGGGGTGGCGGGAGGGCCGACAATGAGCAGTTCTTC
few,TRBV4-1,NA,TRBJ1-5,CASSQDLEQPQHF,TGCGCCAGCAGCCAAGATCTGGAGCAGCCCCAGCATTTT
NA,TRBV5-1,NA,TRBJ1-1,CASSLQVGANTEAFF,TGCGCCAGCAGCTTACAGGTTGGGGCAAACACTGAAGCTTTCTTT
NA,TRBV5-4,NA,TRBJ2-6,CASSLDSGANVLTF,TGTGCCAGCAGCTTGGACTCTGGGGCCAACGTCCTGACTTTC
once,TRBV6-1,NA,TRBJ2-7,CASSELDGSYEQYF,TGTGCCAGCAGCGAGTTGGACGGGTCCTACGAGCAGTACTTC